One and the same sample provided the 25 T cell receptor beta chains below, sequenced in a study of T cells in Graves' hyperthyroidism and ophthalmopathy. The TCR beta CDR3 regions underwent amplification using RNA transcripts as the source. When the TCR CDR3 underwent first-round RT-PCR, the HTBI primer set was used. TCRdb passed the multiplex PCR reads through MiXCR, listing each CDR3 protein once. Of 600,000 to 900,000 distinct CDR3 sequences listed, about a sixth are singletons. Sequencing used blood. These receptors were taken from a man younger than 35 with Graves' hyperthyroidism.

This clonotype was seen ten or more times. V and J are TRBV20-1 and TRBJ2-3; D call uncertain. The V end lost 3 bases, the J end lost 1 base, and 5 bases lay between the germline ends. Germline CDR1 is DFQATT and CDR2 is SNEGSKA (reference sequence). CDR3 size: 12 residues. CDR3 amino acids: CSASPGTDTQYF. The CDR3 region has the DNA TGCAGTGCTAGCCCAGGCACAGATACGCAGTATTTT.

This clonotype was seen many times. This rearrangement joins TRBV11-3 to TRBJ2-5, with D perhaps given as TRBD1 or TRBD2 (6 bases each). The CDR3 length is 14 residues. The germline V and J ends were trimmed by 4 bases and 7 bases, with 16 bases remaining between them. The germline V gene encodes CDR1 SGHNT and CDR2 YENEEA. For the CDR3, the DNA is TGTGCCAGCAGCTCCCCTGGGGGGCTCAGGACCCAGTACTTC. The encoded protein is CASSSPGGLRTQYF.

The rearrangement links TRBV9 to TRBJ1-1; D ambiguous. The CDR3 is 13 residues long. Germline assignment: CDR1 SGDLS and CDR2 YYNGEE. Between the trimmed V and J ends, which lost 6 bases and 0 bases, there was a span of 9 bases. CDR3 region: CASNEGMNTEAFF. CDR3 nucleotides: TGTGCCAGCAACGAGGGTATGAACACTGAAGCTTTCTTT.

This clonotype was found many times. In nucleotides, the CDR3 is TGTGCCACCAGCAGAGAGGAACCGAACACTGAAGCTTTCTTT. Its protein is CATSREEPNTEAFF. The V gene is TRBV15, the J gene TRBJ1-1, with D unclear. Germline V gives CDR1 LNHNV, CDR2 YYDKDF (reference sequence). The V end was cut by 0 bases, the J end by 1 base, with 6 bases between. The CDR3 length is 14 residues.

This clonotype has ten or more counts. The chain has TRBV20-1 and TRBJ1-4, with D possibly matching TRBD1 (6 bases). Looked up from germline, CDR1 is DFQATT and CDR2 is SNEGSKA (reference sequence). Between the trimmed V and J ends, which lost 5 bases and 6 bases, there was a span of 16 bases. There are 14 residues in the CDR3. This chain's CDR3 is CSASRDKGYEKLFF. The DNA of the CDR3 is TGCAGTGCTTCCCGGGACAAAGGATATGAAAAACTGTTTTTT.

This chain joins TRBV4-3 and TRBJ2-3, with 9 positions matching TRBD1. This CDR3 contains 17 residues. The V gene end was trimmed by 0 bases and the J gene end by 3 bases; junction bases not matched to a gene: 7. Germline CDR1 and CDR2: LGHNA and YSLEER. In DNA, the CDR3 is TGCGCCAGCAGCCAAGATGGGACAGGGCTAGGGACAGATACGCAGTATTTT. Translating gives CASSQDGTGLGTDTQYF.

This clonotype appeared a few times. The chain combines TRBV28 with TRBJ1-5; D unclear. V was clipped by 3 bases and J by 4 bases, with 13 bases between them. The germline CDR1 and CDR2 sequences are MDHEN and SYDVKM. The CDR3 covers 15 residues. The CDR3 region is CASSFRRLPNQPQHF. DNA for the CDR3: TGTGCCAGCAGTTTCAGGAGACTTCCGAATCAGCCCCAGCATTTT.

This clonotype was counted ten times or more. The chain employs TRBV7-3 and TRBJ2-3; D might be TRBD1 (5 bases). V was clipped by 5 bases and J by 0 bases, with 15 bases between them. The CDR3 runs to 16 residues. Germline V lookup: CDR1 SGHTA, CDR2 FQGTGA. CDR3 protein: CASSPGPAGSTDTQYF. The CDR3 coding sequence is TGTGCCAGCAGCCCAGGGCCGGCTGGGAGCACAGATACGCAGTATTTT.

This clonotype was seen more than once but under ten times. This CDR3 is CASSFIAGGRGDTQYF. The CDR3 nucleotides read TGTGCCAGCAGCTTCATAGCGGGAGGCCGGGGAGATACGCAGTATTTT. The chain is built from TRBV9 and TRBJ2-3; the match to TRBD2 covers 10 bases. Germline V gene lookup returns CDR1 SGDLS and CDR2 YYNGEE. The CDR3 contains 16 residues. The ends lost 4 bases at V and 5 bases at J; junction bases unmatched: 10.

The chain has TRBV20-1 and TRBJ1-2, with D uncertain. Germline CDR1 is DFQATT and CDR2 is SNEGSKA (reference sequence). V was shortened by 0 bases and J by 2 bases, with 13 bases between the two germline ends. This CDR3 is 15 amino acids long. The DNA for the CDR3 is TGCAGTGCTAGAGATAGGCCGGGAGGCAACTATGGCTACACCTTC. As protein: CSARDRPGGNYGYTF.

A remark on this clonotype: Here the CDR3 omits its conserved ending phenylalanine or tryptophan, so a read error is the likely source. V and J are TRBV30 and TRBJ2-7; 8 bases agree with TRBD2. V gave up 2 bases and J gave up 0 bases; unmatched junction bases: 3. This CDR3 region has 14 residues. Germline CDR1 and CDR2: GTSNPN and SVGIG (reference sequence). In DNA form, the CDR3 reads TGTGCCTGGAGTCTTAGCGGGACCTCCTACGAGCAGTACCTC. Encoded protein: CAWSLSGTSYEQYL.

The table lists this clonotype with a few counts. The V gene is TRBV19, the J gene TRBJ1-1; the D is unclear. Trimming removed 5 bases at V and 0 bases at J, with 10 bases between. The CDR3 consists of 14 residues. CDR1 LNHDA and CDR2 SQIVND come from the germline V gene (reference sequence). The CDR3: CASSRGPMNTEAFF. CDR3 DNA: TGTGCCAGTAGTCGTGGGCCCATGAACACTGAAGCTTTCTTT. The full variable domain, in which reference TRBV19 and TRBJ1-1 provide the parts outside the CDR3, is DGGITQSPKYLFRKEGQNVTLSCEQNLNHDAMYWYRQDPGQGLRLIYYSQIVNDFQKGDIAEGYSVSREKKESFPLTVTSAQKNPTAFYLCASSRGPMNTEAFFGQGTRLTVV.

The DNA of the CDR3 is TGTGCCAGCAGCCATAGTGTTACCGGGGAGCTGTTTTTT. Residues: CASSHSVTGELFF. The chain couples TRBV7-9 to TRBJ2-2; D ambiguous. V lost 5 bases and J 5 bases, leaving 9 bases between the germline ends. This CDR3 has 13 residues. Germline V gives CDR1 SEHNR, CDR2 FQNEAQ (reference sequence).

This clonotype was observed at least ten times. This chain joins TRBV20-1 and TRBJ2-1, with 12 nucleotides matching TRBD1. V trimming: 6 bases; J trimming: 7 bases; junction bases outside the gene matches: 10. Germline assignment: CDR1 DFQATT and CDR2 SNEGSKA (reference sequence). The CDR3 extends over 15 amino acids. CDR3: CSAYPRDRGLNEQFF. In DNA, the CDR3 is TGCAGTGCATACCCGAGGGACAGGGGGCTAAATGAGCAGTTCTTC.

This clonotype has at least ten counts. The CDR3 bases are TGTGCCAGCAGTTCCTCCTGGGGGACTTACACAGATACGCAGTATTTT. Amino acid sequence: CASSSSWGTYTDTQYF. The J gene is TRBJ2-3, the V gene TRBV28; TRBD2 is a possible D gene (6 bases). The CDR3 runs 16 residues. The V and J ends lost 4 bases and 2 bases respectively, with 16 bases between them. Germline V lookup: CDR1 MDHEN, CDR2 SYDVKM. The whole variable domain, remainder taken from reference TRBV28 and TRBJ2-3, is DVKVTQSSRYLVKRTGEKVFLECVQDMDHENMFWYRQDPGLGLRLIYFSYDVKMKEKGDIPEGYSVSREKKERFSLILESASTNQTSMYLCASSSSWGTYTDTQYFGPGTRLTVL.

This clonotype was observed a few times. The chain employs TRBV4-3 and TRBJ2-7, with D perhaps TRBD2 (6 bases). The V end was cut by 0 bases, the J end by 3 bases, with 15 bases between. In germline, CDR1 is LGHNA, CDR2 YSLEER. The CDR3 covers 16 residues. The CDR3 loop reads CASSQEVGLASYEQYF. As DNA, the CDR3 is TGCGCCAGCAGCCAAGAGGTTGGGCTAGCGAGCTACGAGCAGTACTTC.

The V call is TRBV28, the J call TRBJ1-2; D is undetermined. The germline gives CDR1 MDHEN, CDR2 SYDVKM. V lost 5 bases and J 4 bases, leaving 14 bases between the germline ends. The CDR3 covers 14 residues. CDR3 in DNA: TGTGCCAGCAGTACCCGAGGATCTTTCTATGGCTACACCTTC. Its protein is CASSTRGSFYGYTF.

The chain uses TRBV6-1 and TRBJ1-6; D gene uncertain. Germline CDR1 MNHNS, CDR2 SASEGT. The CDR3 is made up of 15 amino acids. V gave up 3 bases and J gave up 9 bases, with 15 bases separating them. This CDR3 is CASSEDAALASPLHF. CDR3 DNA sequence: TGTGCCAGCAGTGAGGATGCAGCTTTGGCTTCACCCCTCCACTTT.

This clonotype has a count of ten or more. The chain has TRBV6-1 and TRBJ2-7; D may be TRBD2 (6 bases). From germline, CDR1 is MNHNS and CDR2 SASEGT. This CDR3 is 15 amino acids long. Trimming pared 7 bases from V and 6 bases from J, leaving 22 bases between. CDR3 sequence: CASTKLSPQEGEQYF. The CDR3 DNA follows: TGTGCCAGCACTAAACTGTCCCCCCAGGAGGGCGAGCAGTACTTC.

This chain uses TRBV12-3 or TRBV12-4 with TRBJ2-3, with 9 bases aligning to TRBD2. V gave up 3 bases and J gave up 4 bases; unmatched junction bases: 14. This CDR3 comprises 18 residues. The CDR3 here is CASSFASGISQGADTQYF. The CDR3 DNA sequence: TGTGCCAGCAGTTTTGCTAGCGGGATCTCTCAAGGTGCAGATACGCAGTATTTT.

The V gene is TRBV5-1, the J gene TRBJ2-1; 7 bases map to TRBD2. The CDR3 length is 15 residues. Germline-derived CDR1 and CDR2 are SGHRS and YFSETQ. The V and J ends lost 0 bases and 10 bases, in that order; junction bases with no gene match: 10. The CDR3 DNA reads as TGCGCCAGCAGCTTGGGGGGGGGGGACCCCACAGAGCAGTTCTTC. Encoded protein: CASSLGGGDPTEQFF.

The chain has TRBV5-6 and TRBJ1-1, with 11 bases identical to TRBD1. The CDR3 loop spans 17 amino acids. Germline CDR1 reads SGHDT; CDR2 reads YYEEEE. Trimming took 4 bases from V and 1 from J; bases not matched to a gene: 9. The CDR3, as DNA: TGTGCCAGCAGCACCGGGACAGGGGGTTTTGGGAACACTGAAGCTTTCTTT. Its protein is CASSTGTGGFGNTEAFF.

This sequence joins TRBV5-6 and TRBJ1-6, with a possible D match to TRBD1 (5 bases). Germline CDR1 SGHDT, CDR2 YYEEEE. The V end lost 0 bases, the J end lost 7 bases, and 11 bases lay between the germline ends. The CDR3 runs 15 residues. CDR3 loop: CASSLVGDGNSPLHF. In nucleotides, the CDR3 is TGTGCCAGCAGCTTGGTAGGGGACGGGAATTCACCCCTCCACTTT.

The chain combines TRBV30 with TRBJ2-5, with TRBD2 matching 8 bases. CDR1 is GTSNPN and CDR2 is SVGIG in the germline V gene (reference sequence). J gave up 7 bases and V 0 bases, and 10 bases lay outside the gene matches. The CDR3 loop spans 15 amino acids. In DNA, the CDR3 is TGTGCCTGGAGTGTACTGGCGGGAGGCCGGGGGACCCAGTACTTC. Protein sequence: CAWSVLAGGRGTQYF.

This clonotype appeared a few times. The chain carries TRBV7-3 and TRBJ2-3; no definite D call. The CDR3 is 15 residues long. Per germline, CDR1 SGHTA and CDR2 FQGTGA. The V and J ends lost 2 bases and 0 bases respectively, with 9 bases between them. DNA for the CDR3: TGTGCCAGCAGCTTACTAGGAATAAGCACAGATACGCAGTATTTT. It codes for CASSLLGISTDTQYF.